A selection of T cell receptor beta chains follows, all from one sample in a study of T-cell reconstitution after alpha-beta-depleted transplantation in children. Using its own MiXCR run on the PCR reads, TCRdb lists one record per CDR3 protein. The profile shows about a million distinct CDR3 sequences, 25% to 35% of them singletons. The sequencing used PBMCs, mostly from graft donor cells, collected 360 days after TCRalphabeta/CD19-depleted stem cell transplant. These receptors were obtained from a boy less than two years old who had a stem cell transplant for SCID, so the T cells may come from the graft donor. Each CDR3 is given with its conserved first and last residue. A D gene is named only where the DNA matches it firmly. Clone size is stated in some rows and not others, as once, few, many or a class when expanded.

TRBJ2-5,-,many,TRBV20-1,CSALDPWETQYF,TGCAGTGCTCTCGACCCTTGGGAGACCCAGTACTTC
TRBJ2-1,TRBD1,-,TRBV24-1,CATNRDSLGEEFF,TGTGCCACCAATAGGGACAGTTTGGGTGAGGAGTTCTTC
TRBJ2-1,-,few,TRBV6-2/TRBV6-3,CASSYSKGWAERLKGNEQFF,TGTGCCAGCAGTTACTCGAAAGGTTGGGCAGAACGACTGAAAGGCAATGAGCAGTTCTTC
TRBJ1-3,-,few,TRBV19,CASSPGRPRSGNTIYF,TGTGCCAGTAGCCCGGGCAGGCCGAGATCCGGAAACACCATATATTTT
TRBJ2-2,TRBD1,-,TRBV2,CASGRQGGMTGELFF,TGTGCCAGCGGACGACAGGGCGGTATGACCGGGGAGCTGTTTTTT
TRBJ2-1,-,few,TRBV5-1,CASSETQGPYNEQFF,TGCGCCAGCAGCGAGACCCAAGGGCCCTACAATGAGCAGTTCTTC
TRBJ2-1,TRBD2,-,TRBV20-1,CSGVLAGAHNEQFF,TGCAGTGGGGTCCTAGCGGGGGCCCACAATGAGCAGTTCTTC
TRBJ2-3,-,-,TRBV3-1,CASSQGYGPDTQYF,TGTGCCAGCAGCCAAGGTTACGGCCCAGATACGCAGTATTTT
TRBJ2-7,-,few,TRBV21-1,CASSKEIFGNVYEQYF,TGTGCCAGCAGCAAAGAAATTTTCGGTAACGTCTACGAGCAGTACTTC
TRBJ2-3,TRBD2,few,TRBV6-1,CASSALRGSTDTQYF,TGTGCCAGCAGTGCCTTGCGGGGGTCCACAGATACGCAGTATTTT
TRBJ1-2,TRBD1,-,TRBV6-2/TRBV6-3,CASSLRQGHYGYTF,TGTGCCAGCAGTTTGAGACAGGGTCACTATGGCTACACCTTC
TRBJ2-2,-,-,TRBV20-1,CSAQGGGTGELFF,TGCAGTGCGCAGGGAGGGGGCACCGGGGAGCTGTTTTTT
TRBJ2-2,-,-,TRBV9,CASSISGSGELFF,TGTGCCAGCTCGATCTCAGGGTCCGGGGAGCTGTTTTTT
TRBJ1-1,TRBD1,-,TRBV28,CASSRDRESGTEAFF,TGTGCCAGCAGCCGGGACAGGGAGTCGGGCACTGAAGCTTTCTTT
TRBJ2-7,TRBD1,few,TRBV10-3,CAFSRGPGGEQYF,TGTGCCTTCTCGAGGGGGCCGGGTGGCGAGCAGTACTTC
TRBJ1-5,-,few,TRBV2,CASSRQENQPQHF,TGTGCCAGCAGTAGACAGGAAAATCAGCCCCAGCATTTT
TRBJ2-2,-,-,TRBV6-5,CASSYTRNTGELFF,TGTGCCAGCAGTTACACGAGGAACACCGGGGAGCTGTTTTTT
TRBJ2-2,-,-,TRBV4-3,CASSQDMMGVYTGELFF,TGCGCCAGCAGCCAAGACATGATGGGGGTTTACACCGGGGAGCTGTTTTTT
TRBJ2-7,-,many,TRBV28,CASSLTESYEQYF,TGTGCCAGCAGTTTAACGGAGTCCTACGAGCAGTACTTC
TRBJ2-7,TRBD1,many,TRBV5-6,CASSFDRVSTYEQYF,TGTGCCAGCAGCTTTGACAGGGTCTCCACCTACGAGCAGTACTTC
TRBJ2-7,-,-,TRBV27,CASSIRVGVSYEQYF,TGTGCCAGCAGTATCAGGGTCGGGGTCTCCTACGAGCAGTACTTC
TRBJ1-5,-,few,TRBV7-8,CASSLGRQPNQPQHF,TGTGCCAGCAGCTTAGGGCGACAGCCCAATCAGCCCCAGCATTTT
TRBJ2-5,-,many,TRBV28,CASSLWWDGVFETQYF,TGTGCCAGCAGTTTATGGTGGGACGGGGTCTTTGAGACCCAGTACTTC
TRBJ2-1,TRBD1,-,TRBV11-1,CASSPRDRVRNEQFF,TGTGCCAGCAGCCCCCGGGACAGGGTACGTAATGAGCAGTTCTTC
TRBJ2-7,-,-,TRBV7-8,CASSLEEGEQYF,TGTGCCAGCAGCTTAGAGGAAGGCGAGCAGTACTTC
TRBJ2-1,TRBD2,-,TRBV11-3,CASSPFPGGVNEQFF,TGTGCCAGCAGCCCGTTCCCGGGGGGGGTAAATGAGCAGTTCTTC
TRBJ2-1,-,-,TRBV18,CASSPVSFQSNEQFF,TGTGCCAGCTCACCAGTCAGCTTCCAGAGCAATGAGCAGTTCTTC
TRBJ2-5,TRBD2,-,TRBV2,CASSGRGAAFIQETQYF,TGTGCCAGCAGTGGGCGGGGGGCCGCATTTATCCAAGAGACCCAGTACTTC
TRBJ2-2,TRBD2,many,TRBV7-2,CASSLRWLAENTGELFF,TGTGCCAGCAGCTTAAGGTGGCTAGCGGAGAACACCGGGGAGCTGTTTTTT